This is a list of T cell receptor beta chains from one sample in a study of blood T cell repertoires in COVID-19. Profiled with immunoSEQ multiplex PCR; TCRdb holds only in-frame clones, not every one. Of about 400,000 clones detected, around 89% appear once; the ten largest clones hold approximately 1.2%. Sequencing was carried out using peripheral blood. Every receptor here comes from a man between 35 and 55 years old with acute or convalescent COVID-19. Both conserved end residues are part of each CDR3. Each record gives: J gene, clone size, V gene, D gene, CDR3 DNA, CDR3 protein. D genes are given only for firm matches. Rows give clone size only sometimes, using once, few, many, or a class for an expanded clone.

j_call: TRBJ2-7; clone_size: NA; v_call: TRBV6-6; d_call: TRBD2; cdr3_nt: TGTGCCAGCAGTCCCGGGACTAGCACCGAGCAGTACTTC; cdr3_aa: CASSPGTSTEQYF
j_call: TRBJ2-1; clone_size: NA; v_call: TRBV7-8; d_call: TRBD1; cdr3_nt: TGTGCCAGGTTTTACGGGACAGCCTACAATGAGCAGTTCTTC; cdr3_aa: CARFYGTAYNEQFF
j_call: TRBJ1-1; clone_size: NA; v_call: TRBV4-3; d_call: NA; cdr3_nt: TGCGCCAGCAGCCAAAAACTTCAGGGAACTGAAGCTTTCTTT; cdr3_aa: CASSQKLQGTEAFF
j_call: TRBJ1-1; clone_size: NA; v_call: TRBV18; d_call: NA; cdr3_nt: TGTGCCAGCTCACCGATGGTGCCACGGGACACTGAAGCTTTCTTT; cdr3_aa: CASSPMVPRDTEAFF
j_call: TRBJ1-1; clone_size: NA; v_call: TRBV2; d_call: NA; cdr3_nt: TGTGCCAGCAGGCAAACCGAGGGAGACCCTGAAGCTTTCTTT; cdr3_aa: CASRQTEGDPEAFF
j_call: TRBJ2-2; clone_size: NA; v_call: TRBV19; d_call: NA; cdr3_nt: TGTGCCAGCACCCGTACCCCGGGACAAAGTACCGGGGAGCTGTTTTTT; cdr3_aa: CASTRTPGQSTGELFF
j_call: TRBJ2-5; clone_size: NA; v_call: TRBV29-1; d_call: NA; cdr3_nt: TGCAGCGTGAGACAGGGAGGAGAAGAGACCCAGTACTTC; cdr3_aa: CSVRQGGEETQYF
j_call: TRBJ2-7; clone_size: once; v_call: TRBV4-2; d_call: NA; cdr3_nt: TGTGCCAGCAGCTTCGGGACTGACGCCTACGAGCAGTACTTC; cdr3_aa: CASSFGTDAYEQYF
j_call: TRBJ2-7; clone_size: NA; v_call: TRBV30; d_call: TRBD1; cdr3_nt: TGTGCCTGGAACAGGGGAACCTACGAGCAGTACTTC; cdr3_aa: CAWNRGTYEQYF
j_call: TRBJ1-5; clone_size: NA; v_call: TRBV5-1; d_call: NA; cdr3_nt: TGCGCCAGCAGCTTGGCCGGGGGCAATCAGCCCCAGCATTTT; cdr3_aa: CASSLAGGNQPQHF
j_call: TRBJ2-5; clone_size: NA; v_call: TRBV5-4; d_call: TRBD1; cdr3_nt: TGTGCCAGCAGCTTTCGGACAGGGGACCAAGAGACCCAGTACTTC; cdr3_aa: CASSFRTGDQETQYF
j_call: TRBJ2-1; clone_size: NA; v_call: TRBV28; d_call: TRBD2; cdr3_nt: TGTGCCAGCAGTTTATGGACTAGCGGGAGGGCCGGGTTAGGCAATGAGCAGTTCTTC; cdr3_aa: CASSLWTSGRAGLGNEQFF
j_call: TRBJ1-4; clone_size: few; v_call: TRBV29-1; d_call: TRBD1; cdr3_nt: TGCAGCGCACGCAGGGGGCGGGTTGAAAAACTGTTTTTT; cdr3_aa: CSARRGRVEKLFF
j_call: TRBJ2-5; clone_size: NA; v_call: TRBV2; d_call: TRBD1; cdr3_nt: TGTGCCATCGGACAGGGGGCAGAGACCCAGTACTTC; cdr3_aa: CAIGQGAETQYF
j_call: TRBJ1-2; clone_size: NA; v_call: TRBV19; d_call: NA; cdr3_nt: TGTGCCAGTAGTATAGCACAGGACTATGGCTACACCTTC; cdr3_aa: CASSIAQDYGYTF
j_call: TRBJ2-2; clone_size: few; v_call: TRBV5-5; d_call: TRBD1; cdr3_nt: TGTGCCAGCAGCTCAAAAGACAGGGGGAACACCGGGGAGCTGTTTTTT; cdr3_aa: CASSSKDRGNTGELFF
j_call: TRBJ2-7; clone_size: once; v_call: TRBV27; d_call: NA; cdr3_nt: TGTGCCAGCAGTTTAGGGCTAGCGTCCAGGGAGCAGTACTTC; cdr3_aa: CASSLGLASREQYF
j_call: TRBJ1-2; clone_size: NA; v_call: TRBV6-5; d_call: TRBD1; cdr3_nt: TGTGCCAGCACCAGAACCGACAGGGGGAATAGTGGCTACACCTTC; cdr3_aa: CASTRTDRGNSGYTF
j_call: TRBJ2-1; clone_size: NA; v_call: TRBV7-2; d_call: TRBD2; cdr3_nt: TGTGCCAGCAGCCTAGCGGGGGGAGGCGCCTACAATGAGCAGTTCTTC; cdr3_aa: CASSLAGGGAYNEQFF
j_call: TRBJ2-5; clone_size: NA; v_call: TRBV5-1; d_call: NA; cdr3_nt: TGCGCCAGCAGCCTAACTCCCGAACTAGTCAGTTCGCGAGAGACCCAGTACTTC; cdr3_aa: CASSLTPELVSSRETQYF
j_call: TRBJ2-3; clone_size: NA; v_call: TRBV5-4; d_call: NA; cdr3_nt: TGTGCCAGCAGCTCAACAGTCACAGATACGCAGTATTTT; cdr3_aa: CASSSTVTDTQYF
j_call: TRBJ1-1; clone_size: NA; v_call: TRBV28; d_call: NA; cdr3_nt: TGTGCCAGCAGTTTTGTTTATGACAGGACACTTGAAGCTTTCTTT; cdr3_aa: CASSFVYDRTLEAFF
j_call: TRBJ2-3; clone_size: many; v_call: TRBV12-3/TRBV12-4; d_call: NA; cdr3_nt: TGTGCCAGCAGTGGCAGGGTCACAGATACGCAGTATTTT; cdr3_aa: CASSGRVTDTQYF
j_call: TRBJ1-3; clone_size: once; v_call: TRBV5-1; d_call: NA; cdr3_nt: TGCGCCAGCAGCACCGGGACACAAACCTCTGGAAACACCATATATTTT; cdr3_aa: CASSTGTQTSGNTIYF
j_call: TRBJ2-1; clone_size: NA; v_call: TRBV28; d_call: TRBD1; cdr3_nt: TGTGCCAGCAGTTTATTCTGGGACAGGGACGATGAGCAGTTCTTC; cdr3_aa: CASSLFWDRDDEQFF
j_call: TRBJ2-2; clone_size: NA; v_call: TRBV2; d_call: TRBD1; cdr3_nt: TGTGCCAGCAGGCAAGACAGGGTCACCGGGGAGCTGTTTTTT; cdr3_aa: CASRQDRVTGELFF
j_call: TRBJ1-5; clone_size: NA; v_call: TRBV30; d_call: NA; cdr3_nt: TGCCCCTTGGTTGAGAGTAATCAGCCCCAGCATTTT; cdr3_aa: CPLVESNQPQHF
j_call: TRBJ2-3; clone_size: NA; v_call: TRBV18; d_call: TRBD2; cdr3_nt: TGTGCCAGCGGAACTAGCGTCCGCACAGATACGCAGTATTTT; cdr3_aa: CASGTSVRTDTQYF
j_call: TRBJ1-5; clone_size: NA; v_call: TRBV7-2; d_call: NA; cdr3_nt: TGTGCCAGCAGCTTAGCCCAGGATTATAGCAATCAGCCCCAGCATTTT; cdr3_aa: CASSLAQDYSNQPQHF
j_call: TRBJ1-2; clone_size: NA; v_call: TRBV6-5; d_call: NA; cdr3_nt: TGTGCCAGCAGGTGGGGGGGCAGGAACTATGGCTACACCTTC; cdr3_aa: CASRWGGRNYGYTF
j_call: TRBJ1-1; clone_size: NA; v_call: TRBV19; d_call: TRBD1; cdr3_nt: TGTGCCAGTAGTCTGAACCGGGACAGAAAAATTGAAGCTTTCTTT; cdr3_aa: CASSLNRDRKIEAFF
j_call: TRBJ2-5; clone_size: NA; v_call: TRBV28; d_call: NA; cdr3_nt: TGTGCCAGCAGTTTAAGAGACATTCAAGAGACCCAGTACTTC; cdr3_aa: CASSLRDIQETQYF
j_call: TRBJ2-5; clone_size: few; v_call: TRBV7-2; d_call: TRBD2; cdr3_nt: TGTGCCAGCAGCCTCTTCGGACTAGCCTACCAAGAGACCCAGTACTTC; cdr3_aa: CASSLFGLAYQETQYF
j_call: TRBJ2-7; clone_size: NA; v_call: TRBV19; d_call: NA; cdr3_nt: TGTGCCAGTAGTATGCAAGGACACTACGAGCAGTACTTC; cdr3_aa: CASSMQGHYEQYF
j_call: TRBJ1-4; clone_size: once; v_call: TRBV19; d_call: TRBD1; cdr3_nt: TGTGCCAGTAGTTCGAGGGGCCGGGACAGGGTGGAGAAACTGTTTTTT; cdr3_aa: CASSSRGRDRVEKLFF